These 28 T cell receptor beta chains were all obtained from the same sample, sequenced in a study of cytomegalovirus exposure and HLA in healthy donors. In the PCR, 60 Vbeta and 13 Jbeta primers were used. The table came from immunoSEQ multiplex PCR; TCRdb's copy has only in-frame clones and leaves some out. The data contain about 140,000 clones, 70% to 85% of them singletons. Input material: PBMCs. The receptors here all came from a woman between 45 and 65 years old in good health and CMV-seropositive.

The chain links TRBV28 to TRBJ2-1, with TRBD2 matching over 16 bases. Losses at the gene ends were 4 bases for V and 7 bases for J; bases not matched to a gene: 7. The CDR3 loop spans 17 amino acids. Germline lookup yields CDR1 MDHEN and CDR2 SYDVKM. The DNA of the CDR3 is TGTGCCAGCAGTTCCCAGGGACTAGCGGGGGGGCAAAATGAGCAGTTCTTC. Its translation is CASSSQGLAGGQNEQFF.

The gene calls are TRBV2 and TRBJ2-7, with a weak D call TRBD2 (6 bases). Germline CDR1 SNHLY, CDR2 FYNNEI. Trimming shortened V by 4 bases and J by 0 bases, and 13 bases separated the two germline ends. CDR3 length: 15 residues. The CDR3 sequence is CASSGGTGSSYEQYF. DNA for the CDR3: TGTGCCAGCAGTGGCGGGACGGGCAGCTCCTACGAGCAGTACTTC.

The rearrangement joins TRBV9 to TRBJ2-5, with a weak D call TRBD2 (7 bases). The J call may not be correct, given that the DNA end is closer to TRBJ2-7. This CDR3 comprises 15 residues. CDR1 and CDR2 (germline): SGDLS, YYNGEE. CDR3: CASSPISGGPYEQYF. CDR3 sequence (DNA): TGTGCCAGCAGCCCAATTTCCGGGGGGCCCTACGAGCAGTACTTC.

This clone was seen a few times. The CDR3 region is CASSGKGQGVSPLHF. CDR3 bases: TGTGCCAGCAGCGGCAAGGGACAGGGGGTTTCACCCCTCCACTTT. The chain joins TRBV5-4 to TRBJ1-6; the match to TRBD1 covers 11 bases. CDR3 length: 15 residues. Germline loops: CDR1 SGHNT, CDR2 YYREEE (reference sequence). The junction had 6 bases not matched to a gene; V was cut back by 4 bases and J by 9 bases. Using reference TRBV5-4 and TRBJ1-6 for the parts outside the CDR3, the full variable domain is ETGVTQSPTHLIKTRGQQVTLRCSSQSGHNTVSWYQQALGQGPQFIFQYYREEENGRGNFPPRFSGLQFPNYSSELNVNALELDDSALYLCASSGKGQGVSPLHFGNGTRLTVT.

This clone appeared once. This chain uses TRBV12-5 with TRBJ2-3; 15 bases match TRBD2. V trimming: 6 bases; J trimming: 0 bases; junction bases outside the gene matches: 4. CDR1 and CDR2 from the germline V gene are LGHNT and FRNRAP. The CDR3 is made up of 17 amino acids. The CDR3 sequence is CASGRTSGGASTDTQYF. CDR3 nucleotides: TGTGCTAGTGGCCGGACTAGCGGGGGGGCTAGCACAGATACGCAGTATTTT.

This clone was seen a single time. V gene TRBV5-6 combines with J gene TRBJ1-1, with 10 bases lining up with TRBD1. Germline V gene sequence: CDR1 SGHDT, CDR2 YYEEEE. The CDR3 contains 15 residues. V trimming: 3 bases; J trimming: 4 bases; junction bases outside the gene matches: 6. The CDR3 DNA reads as TGTGCCAGCAGCTCCGCTCGGACAGGGGGCACTGAAGCTTTCTTT. It is translated as CASSSARTGGTEAFF.

The V call is TRBV6-1, the J call TRBJ2-7; TRBD2 agrees at 9 bases. In germline, CDR1 is MNHNS, CDR2 SASEGT. V was clipped by 7 bases and J by 2 bases; unmatched bases: 0. There are 12 residues in the CDR3. The CDR3 coding sequence is TGTGCCAGCAAGCGGGGGGCCTACGAGCAGTACTTC. Its translation is CASKRGAYEQYF.

The chain carries TRBV7-6 and TRBJ2-1; 16 bases are shared with TRBD2. Per germline, CDR1 SGHVS and CDR2 FNYEAQ. V was pared by 4 bases and J by 2 bases, with 2 bases of the junction left unmatched. The CDR3 runs to 17 residues. The CDR3 loop is CASSSGTSGGAYNEQFF. CDR3 DNA: TGTGCCAGCAGCTCCGGGACTAGCGGGGGGGCCTACAATGAGCAGTTCTTC.

V is TRBV28 and J is TRBJ1-6; TRBD1 aligns across 9 bases. V lost 6 bases to trimming and J lost 6 bases; unmatched junction nucleotides: 6. The CDR3 is 15 residues long. Per the germline V gene, CDR1 is MDHEN and CDR2 is SYDVKM. In DNA form, the CDR3 reads TGTGCCAGCAGATCTCGGACAGGGGCTAATTCACCCCTCCACTTT. Translation gives CASRSRTGANSPLHF.

The rearrangement uses TRBV7-6 and TRBJ2-3; unclear D gene. The CDR3 runs 14 residues. Germline V gene sequence: CDR1 SGHVS, CDR2 FNYEAQ. V shed 7 bases and J shed 2 bases, with 13 bases lying between them. The DNA for the CDR3 is TGTGCCAGCACCCCATCGGGTCCCACAGATACGCAGTATTTT. The encoded protein is CASTPSGPTDTQYF. The variable domain in full, with the rest retrieved from reference TRBV7-6 and TRBJ2-3, is GAGVSQSPRYKVTKRGQDVALRCDPISGHVSLYWYRQALGQGPEFLTYFNYEAQQDKSGLPNDRFSAERPEGSISTLTIQRTEQRDSAMYRCASTPSGPTDTQYFGPGTRLTVL.

The chain combines TRBV7-2 with TRBJ1-2; the D is unclear. The CDR3 is 15 amino acids. Germline CDR1 reads SGHTA; CDR2 reads FQGNSA. The V end was cut by 0 bases, the J end by 8 bases, with 16 bases between. CDR3 DNA sequence: TGTGCCAGCAGCTTAGCGAGGGATAGCGGCCAAGGCTACACCTTC. Translation gives CASSLARDSGQGYTF. Supplemented by reference TRBV7-2 and TRBJ1-2, the full variable domain reads GAGVSQSPSNKVTEKGKDVELRCDPISGHTALYWYRQSLGQGLEFLIYFQGNSAPDKSGLPSDRFSAERTGGSVSTLTIQRTQQEDSAVYLCASSLARDSGQGYTFGSGTRLTVV.

CDR3 DNA: TGTGCCAGCAGCCGAAGAGTAGTAGTCAGGGGCGATGAGCAGTTCTTC. This sequence encodes CASSRRVVVRGDEQFF. This sequence joins TRBV7-2 and TRBJ2-1; D possibly corresponds to TRBD1 (6 bases). Germline values: CDR1 SGHTA, CDR2 FQGNSA. Trimming cost V 5 bases and J 8 bases, with 22 bases left between them. This CDR3 contains 16 residues.

The chain employs TRBV2 and TRBJ1-1; D call uncertain. Trimming removed 7 bases from V and 2 bases from J, with 8 bases in between. Looked up from germline, CDR1 is SNHLY and CDR2 is FYNNEI. The CDR3 is 12 amino acids. The CDR3 sequence: CASILVNTEAFF. The CDR3, as DNA: TGTGCCAGCATTTTAGTAAACACTGAAGCTTTCTTT.

This clone was counted once. The J gene is TRBJ1-4, the V gene TRBV5-1; D is ambiguous. This CDR3 comprises 15 residues. CDR1 SGHRS and CDR2 YFSETQ come from the germline V gene. V gave up 6 bases and J gave up 0 bases, with 12 bases separating them. DNA for the CDR3: TGCGCCAGCACCCAAAATACAGCAACTAATGAAAAACTGTTTTTT. Translation gives CASTQNTATNEKLFF.

Note on this clone: The same CDR3 also results from other DNA sequences found in this sample. The CDR3 region is CASSLGLAGGYNEQFF. CDR3 nucleotide sequence: TGCGCCAGCAGCTTGGGCCTAGCGGGGGGATACAATGAGCAGTTCTTC. The chain links TRBV5-1 to TRBJ2-1, with 11 bases that match TRBD2. Per germline, CDR1 SGHRS and CDR2 YFSETQ. Unmatched junction bases numbered 3, after V lost 0 bases and J lost 4 bases. This CDR3 comprises 16 residues.

This sequence joins TRBV15 and TRBJ1-2; TRBD1 might be the D (6 bases). The germline V gene has CDR1 LNHNV and CDR2 YYDKDF (reference sequence). Between the trimmed V and J ends, which lost 0 bases and 1 base, there was a span of 9 bases. The CDR3 consists of 15 residues. The CDR3 sequence: CATSRETGINYGYTF. The DNA for the CDR3 is TGTGCCACCAGCAGAGAAACAGGGATTAACTATGGCTACACCTTC.

The chain is built from TRBV29-1 and TRBJ2-7; TRBD1 is a possible D gene (5 bases). Trimming removed 7 bases at V and 2 bases at J, with 18 bases between. Germline V gene sequence: CDR1 SQVTM, CDR2 ANQGSEA. The CDR3 spans 14 residues. CDR3 residues: CSAGQGYAPYEQYF. The DNA for the CDR3 is TGCAGCGCCGGCCAGGGTTATGCCCCCTACGAGCAGTACTTC.

The gene calls are TRBV11-3 and TRBJ1-1; 10 bases line up with TRBD1. The CDR3 has 13 amino acids. Trimming at V came to 5 bases and at J to 4 bases, leaving 1 base not matched to a gene. Germline CDR1 and CDR2: SGHNT and YENEEA. The CDR3 loop is CASSRDRGTEAFF. The CDR3 DNA reads TGTGCCAGCAGCCGGGACAGGGGCACTGAAGCTTTCTTT.

J is TRBJ2-5 and V is TRBV18; TRBD2 matches 9 bases. Trimming removed 5 bases from V and 4 bases from J; junction bases left unmatched: 11. Germline assignment: CDR1 KGHSH and CDR2 LQKENI. The CDR3 covers 16 residues. The CDR3 protein is CASSAVGSGGLETQYF. The CDR3 bases are TGTGCCAGCTCAGCCGTCGGCAGCGGGGGGCTAGAGACCCAGTACTTC.

The count of this clone is one. The V gene is TRBV5-1, the J gene TRBJ2-5; no reliable D call. V was clipped by 0 bases and J by 1 base, with 10 bases between them. The length of the CDR3 is 15 residues. Germline loops: CDR1 SGHRS, CDR2 YFSETQ. The CDR3 loop reads CASSLEPGPQETQYF. CDR3 nucleotides: TGCGCCAGCAGCTTGGAACCGGGTCCCCAAGAGACCCAGTACTTC.

This chain joins TRBV9 and TRBJ1-1, with a weak D call TRBD1 (6 bases). The CDR3 extends over 17 amino acids. Trimming pared 4 bases from V and 0 bases from J, leaving 19 bases between. Germline CDR1 is SGDLS and CDR2 is YYNGEE. As DNA, the CDR3 is TGTGCCAGCAGCCCAGTGTCCCTTGGGGACATGAACACTGAAGCTTTCTTT. It is translated as CASSPVSLGDMNTEAFF.

The V gene is TRBV2, the J gene TRBJ1-1; the D gene is possibly TRBD1 (5 bases). Looked up from germline, CDR1 is SNHLY and CDR2 is FYNNEI. The length of the CDR3 is 15 residues. The ends were cut back, 3 bases at V and 1 base at J, with 12 bases in the middle. The CDR3 nucleotides are TGTGCCAGCAGTGATTATCCAGGGAAGAACACTGAAGCTTTCTTT. It is translated as CASSDYPGKNTEAFF.

This clone appeared a single time. The chain has TRBV7-2 and TRBJ1-2; D gene unclear. The ends were cut back, 1 base at V and 2 bases at J, with 8 bases in the middle. The CDR3 has 14 amino acids. Looked up from germline, CDR1 is SGHTA and CDR2 is FQGNSA. CDR3 nucleotides: TGTGCCAGCAGCTTAGGCTCCGGGAACTATGGCTACACCTTC. This gives the protein CASSLGSGNYGYTF.

This sequence joins TRBV5-1 and TRBJ1-4; D remains ambiguous. The CDR3 is made up of 13 amino acids. CDR1 and CDR2 (germline): SGHRS, YFSETQ. Trimming pared 0 bases from V and 8 bases from J, leaving 8 bases between. In DNA form, the CDR3 reads TGCGCCAGCAGCTTGGCCCCCAGGGAAAAACTGTTTTTT. Protein sequence: CASSLAPREKLFF.

The gene calls are TRBV7-8 and TRBJ1-2; 7 nucleotides align to TRBD1. With 4 bases clipped from V and 4 bases from J, the junction kept 12 bases outside the gene matches. Germline values: CDR1 SGHVS, CDR2 FQNEAQ. The CDR3 is 16 residues long. The CDR3 sequence: CASSSRGALGGYGYTF. CDR3 nucleotide sequence: TGTGCCAGCAGCTCCAGGGGGGCCCTAGGGGGCTATGGCTACACCTTC.

Regarding this clone: The same CDR3 can be traced to other DNA sequences in this sample. The gene calls are TRBV29-1 and TRBJ2-3; TRBD2 is a possible D gene (7 bases). The CDR3 is 13 amino acids. V was pared by 6 bases and J by 0 bases, with 10 bases between. From germline, CDR1 is SQVTM and CDR2 ANQGSEA. This CDR3 reads CSVGGRSTDTQYF. The CDR3 DNA reads as TGCAGCGTGGGGGGGCGGAGCACAGATACGCAGTATTTT.

J is TRBJ2-7 and V is TRBV19; 11 bases fit TRBD2. The CDR3 extends over 16 amino acids. V lost 6 bases, J lost 2 bases, and 9 bases stayed unmatched. Germline CDR1 and CDR2: LNHDA and SQIVND (reference sequence). The CDR3 spells CASSPLTSGGPYEQYF. In DNA, the CDR3 is TGTGCCAGTAGCCCCCTAACTAGCGGGGGCCCCTACGAGCAGTACTTC.

Turning to this clone: A junction end diverges from the germline sequence, so it may reflect a read error. This sample includes further DNA sequences coding for the same CDR3. The chain links TRBV10-3 to TRBJ1-6; possibly TRBD1 for D (6 bases). CDR1 and CDR2 from the germline V gene are ENHRY and SYGVKD. The CDR3 contains 16 residues. The CDR3 protein is CAISDFYRVYNSPLHF. DNA for the CDR3: TGTGCCATCAGTGACTTCTACAGGGTGTATAATTCACCTCTCCACTTT.